These 29 T cell receptor beta chains were sequenced from one sample in a study of fetal regulatory T cell absence and autoimmunity. Sequencing used immunoSEQ multiplex PCR; TCRdb keeps in-frame clones, though not all of them. Among some 46,000 clones listed, about 80% were seen once. Specimen: cord blood. Receptors were obtained from a newborn boy with IPEX syndrome.

The chain employs TRBV2 and TRBJ2-2; D remains ambiguous. Germline V gene data show CDR1 as SNHLY and CDR2 as FYNNEI. Trimming shortened V by 8 bases and J by 2 bases, and 9 bases separated the two germline ends. The CDR3 is 13 amino acids. CDR3 bases: TGTGCCAGCGGGGTCCTAAACACCGGGGAGCTGTTTTTT. This translates into CASGVLNTGELFF.

The chain uses TRBV18 and TRBJ1-1, with D unresolved. The CDR3 consists of 14 residues. Trimming pared 5 bases from V and 1 base from J, leaving 11 bases between. Germline V gives CDR1 KGHSH, CDR2 LQKENI. In nucleotides, the CDR3 is TGTGCCAGCTCATCCCGGGAACCGAACACTGAAGCTTTCTTT. This encodes CASSSREPNTEAFF.

The gene calls are TRBV29-1 and TRBJ1-2; D ambiguous. There are 12 residues in the CDR3. Germline V gene data show CDR1 as SQVTM and CDR2 as ANQGSEA. V gave up 4 bases and J gave up 0 bases, with 6 bases separating them. In DNA form, the CDR3 reads TGCAGCGTTGCTGCTTCTAACTATGGCTACACCTTC. Translating gives CSVAASNYGYTF.

V and J are TRBV7-9 and TRBJ2-1, with 12 bases that match TRBD2. The CDR3 length is 16 residues. Per the germline V gene, CDR1 is SEHNR and CDR2 is FQNEAQ (reference sequence). V shed 5 bases and J 3 bases; nucleotides not matched to a gene: 5. CDR3: CASSPWTSGVYNEQFF. The CDR3 DNA follows: TGTGCCAGCAGCCCCTGGACTAGCGGGGTCTACAATGAGCAGTTCTTC.

The chain employs TRBV30 and TRBJ1-2; tentative D call: TRBD1 (6 bases). The CDR3 consists of 12 residues. Germline V CDR1 and CDR2: GTSNPN, SVGIG (reference sequence). Trimming cost V 4 bases and J 4 bases, with 10 bases left between them. The CDR3 protein is CAWTGTFYGYTF. The DNA for the CDR3 is TGTGCCTGGACCGGGACATTCTATGGCTACACCTTC.

This sequence joins TRBV4-1 and TRBJ1-5, with TRBD1 matching 8 bases. This CDR3 has 18 amino acids. The junction had 8 bases not matched to a gene; V was cut back by 0 bases and J by 1 base. Germline V lookup: CDR1 MGHRA, CDR2 YSYEKL. The chain's CDR3 is CASSQEGKYRGSNQPQHF. Here the CDR3 DNA reads TGCGCCAGCAGCCAAGAAGGGAAATACAGGGGGAGCAATCAGCCCCAGCATTTT.

The chain is built from TRBV10-1 and TRBJ1-5; no clear D. Germline loops: CDR1 WNHNN, CDR2 SYGVQD (reference sequence). There are 15 residues in the CDR3. Trimming left V 0 bases short and J 2 bases short, with 8 bases between. CDR3 sequence reads: CASSESRVRNQPQHF. The CDR3 coding sequence is TGCGCCAGCAGTGAGTCGCGGGTGCGCAATCAGCCCCAGCATTTT.

The V and J genes are TRBV7-2 and TRBJ1-2; no definite D call. Trimming removed 1 base at V and 2 bases at J, with 2 bases between. The CDR3 extends over 12 amino acids. Germline V lookup: CDR1 SGHTA, CDR2 FQGNSA. Written as DNA, the CDR3 is TGTGCCAGCAGCTTAGACAACTATGGCTACACCTTC. Protein sequence: CASSLDNYGYTF.

The chain uses TRBV9 and TRBJ2-3; 8 bases agree with TRBD2. The germline CDR1 and CDR2 sequences are SGDLS and YYNGEE. The CDR3 is 19 amino acids. Trimming cost V 0 bases and J 0 bases; bases outside gene matches: 12. The CDR3 protein is CASSVGSGGPLSSTDTQYF. The CDR3, as DNA: TGTGCCAGCAGCGTAGGGAGCGGGGGCCCCCTTTCTAGCACAGATACGCAGTATTTT.

J is TRBJ2-1 and V is TRBV4-3; 12 nucleotides align to TRBD2. J lost 1 base, V lost 1 base, and 5 bases had no gene match. The germline CDR1 and CDR2 sequences are LGHNA and YSLEER. The CDR3 covers 18 residues. The CDR3 region is CASSQVLLAGGSYNEQFF. Written as DNA, the CDR3 is TGCGCCAGCAGCCAAGTTCTACTAGCGGGGGGTTCCTACAATGAGCAGTTCTTC.

The V gene is TRBV27, the J gene TRBJ2-7; 11 nucleotides line up with TRBD1. CDR3 length: 15 amino acids. The trim removed 6 bases at V and 2 bases at J, leaving 6 bases unmatched. Germline V gene sequence: CDR1 MNHEY, CDR2 SMNVEV (reference sequence). The CDR3 spells CASRPSGQGAYEQYF. Written as DNA, the CDR3 is TGTGCCAGCAGACCCTCGGGACAGGGGGCCTACGAGCAGTACTTC.

This rearrangement joins TRBV2 to TRBJ1-1; 7 positions match TRBD1. V lost 6 bases, J lost 1 base, and 5 bases stayed unmatched. This CDR3 has 14 residues. Germline loops: CDR1 SNHLY, CDR2 FYNNEI. In DNA form, the CDR3 reads TGTGCCAGCAGGCCCCGGGACAGGAACACTGAAGCTTTCTTT. Translation gives CASRPRDRNTEAFF.

This clone was seen just once. The chain joins TRBV10-3 to TRBJ2-3; no firm D call. Trimming pared 10 bases from V and 3 bases from J, leaving 11 bases between. Germline values: CDR1 ENHRY, CDR2 SYGVKD. The CDR3 is 12 residues long. The CDR3 loop is CATRTGTDTQYF. The CDR3 DNA is TGTGCCACCCGAACCGGGACAGATACGCAGTATTTT.

The chain carries TRBV7-6 and TRBJ1-1; maybe TRBD1 (5 bases). Trimming took 1 base from V and 0 from J, leaving 15 bases between them. Germline V gene data show CDR1 as SGHVS and CDR2 as FNYEAQ. The CDR3 consists of 17 residues. The CDR3 loop reads CASSLVVGDYMNTEAFF. Here the CDR3 DNA reads TGTGCCAGCAGCTTAGTGGTAGGGGATTATATGAACACTGAAGCTTTCTTT.

This clone has just a few counts. The V gene is TRBV4-1, the J gene TRBJ1-5; TRBD1 matches at 8 bases. Germline V CDR1 and CDR2: MGHRA, YSYEKL. Trimming cost V 4 bases and J 7 bases; bases outside gene matches: 6. The CDR3 spans 14 residues. The CDR3 here is CASSLGQGGQPQHF. In nucleotides, the CDR3 is TGCGCCAGCAGCCTCGGACAGGGTGGGCAGCCCCAGCATTTT.

This chain connects TRBV11-3 to TRBJ1-1, with D perhaps TRBD1 (5 bases). Germline lookup yields CDR1 SGHNT and CDR2 YENEEA. The CDR3 contains 14 residues. V dropped 4 bases and J dropped 4 bases, with 13 bases sitting between them. DNA for the CDR3: TGTGCCAGCAGCTCTCTATTCGGGGGCACTGAAGCTTTCTTT. Translation gives CASSSLFGGTEAFF. The full variable domain, rest sourced from reference TRBV11-3 and TRBJ1-1, is EAGVVQSPRYKIIEKKQPVAFWCNPISGHNTLYWYLQNLGQGPELLIRYENEEAVDDSQLPKDRFSAERLKGVDSTLKIQPAELGDSAVYLCASSSLFGGTEAFFGQGTRLTVV.

The V and J genes are TRBV11-3 and TRBJ2-3; D perhaps matches TRBD2 (6 bases). Germline CDR1 reads SGHNT; CDR2 reads YENEEA. The germline V and J ends were trimmed by 5 bases and 2 bases, with 17 bases remaining between them. There are 16 residues in the CDR3. The CDR3 DNA follows: TGTGCCAGCAGCCCAAGGGACTGGAGTTCCACAGATACGCAGTATTTT. Translating gives CASSPRDWSSTDTQYF.

The chain is built from TRBV30 and TRBJ1-1; D gene uncertain. The CDR3 totals 13 residues. The V and J ends lost 4 bases and 0 bases respectively, with 9 bases between them. Germline-derived CDR1 and CDR2 are GTSNPN and SVGIG (reference sequence). CDR3 in DNA: TGTGCCTGGACGACCGGACTGAACACTGAAGCTTTCTTT. Encoded protein: CAWTTGLNTEAFF. Full variable domain (remainder filled in from reference TRBV30 and TRBJ1-1): SQTIHQWPATLVQPVGSPLSLECTVEGTSNPNLYWYRQAAGRGLQLLFYSVGIGQISSEVPQNLSASRPQDRQFILSSKKLLLSDSGFYLCAWTTGLNTEAFFGQGTRLTVV.

The chain joins TRBV7-2 to TRBJ2-3; D might be TRBD2 (6 bases). The CDR3 consists of 16 residues. Germline V gene lookup returns CDR1 SGHTA and CDR2 FQGNSA. Trimming left V 5 bases short and J 5 bases short, with 20 bases between. The CDR3 coding sequence is TGTGCCAGCAGCCGGAGTCCGGGACTCCGGAGAGATACGCAGTATTTT. Its translation: CASSRSPGLRRDTQYF.

This chain links TRBV30 with TRBJ2-3; TRBD2 matches 8 bases. Germline loops: CDR1 GTSNPN, CDR2 SVGIG (reference sequence). Losses at the gene ends were 2 bases for V and 0 bases for J; bases not matched to a gene: 1. There are 14 residues in the CDR3. The CDR3, as DNA: TGTGCCTGGAGTCTAGCGGGCAGCACAGATACGCAGTATTTT. This encodes CAWSLAGSTDTQYF.

V and J are TRBV29-1 and TRBJ2-3; TRBD2 is a possible D gene (5 bases). The V and J ends lost 8 bases and 5 bases respectively, with 26 bases between them. CDR1 is SQVTM, CDR2 ANQGSEA, per germline. The CDR3 sequence is 16 residues long. CDR3 in DNA: TGCAGCCCTGGGTCATTCGGGGTAGCCCCTCTAGATACGCAGTATTTT. It specifies CSPGSFGVAPLDTQYF.

This sequence joins TRBV7-2 and TRBJ2-7; either TRBD1 or TRBD2 may supply D (5 bases each). The CDR3 length is 15 residues. The V and J ends lost 0 bases and 3 bases respectively, with 12 bases between them. Germline assignment: CDR1 SGHTA and CDR2 FQGNSA. CDR3 DNA: TGTGCCAGCAGCTTAGCCGGGACGGAAGTCTACGAGCAGTACTTC. Translating it yields CASSLAGTEVYEQYF.

The sample holds one count of this clone. The chain uses TRBV6-5 and TRBJ1-5, with D maybe TRBD1 (6 bases). CDR1 is MNHEY, CDR2 SVGAGI, per germline. There are 15 residues in the CDR3. The V gene lost 7 bases and the J gene lost 0 bases, with 13 bases spanning the gap. DNA of the CDR3: TGTGCCAGCACTACAGGGAGATATAGCAATCAGCCCCAGCATTTT. As protein: CASTTGRYSNQPQHF.

The chain carries TRBV5-1 and TRBJ2-3, with 12 bases that match TRBD2. The CDR3 consists of 17 residues. In germline, CDR1 is SGHRS, CDR2 YFSETQ. V trimming: 1 base; J trimming: 5 bases; junction bases outside the gene matches: 8. The CDR3 bases are TGCGCCAGCAGCTTGTGGCGACTAGCGGGAGAGGGAGATACGCAGTATTTT. It codes for CASSLWRLAGEGDTQYF.

This clone appeared once. The chain couples TRBV9 to TRBJ1-1; D is uncertain. This CDR3 is 12 amino acids long. Germline V gene data show CDR1 as SGDLS and CDR2 as YYNGEE. V shed 4 bases and J shed 8 bases, with 12 bases lying between them. CDR3 protein: CASSPARREAFF. In DNA form, the CDR3 reads TGTGCCAGCAGCCCGGCCCGGCGAGAAGCTTTCTTT.

The chain couples TRBV7-6 to TRBJ2-7; 16 nucleotides agree with TRBD2. CDR3 length equals 14 residues. Germline CDR1 reads SGHVS; CDR2 reads FNYEAQ. Losses at the gene ends were 4 bases for V and 13 bases for J; bases not matched to a gene: 7. CDR3 loop: CASSSGLAGGPKYF. CDR3 DNA sequence: TGTGCCAGCAGCTCGGGACTAGCGGGAGGGCCGAAATACTTC. Using reference TRBV7-6 and TRBJ2-7 for the parts outside the CDR3, the full variable domain is GAGVSQSPRYKVTKRGQDVALRCDPISGHVSLYWYRQALGQGPEFLTYFNYEAQQDKSGLPNDRFSAERPEGSISTLTIQRTEQRDSAMYRCASSSGLAGGPKYFGPGTRLTVT.

The chain joins TRBV5-5 to TRBJ1-1; TRBD1 might be the D (6 bases). Trimming left V 4 bases short and J 0 bases short, with 10 bases between. The CDR3 has 14 amino acids. The germline V gene encodes CDR1 SGHKS and CDR2 YYEKEE (reference sequence). Here the CDR3 DNA reads TGTGCCAGCAGCCCGGGACAAATGAACACTGAAGCTTTCTTT. This gives the protein CASSPGQMNTEAFF.

V usage is TRBV23-1 and J usage is TRBJ1-2, with 10 bases matching TRBD1. TRBV23-1 is labeled an ORF, and its function is uncertain. This CDR3 is built from 14 residues. Trimming removed 6 bases from V and 8 bases from J; junction bases left unmatched: 9. CDR3 in DNA: TGCGCCAGCAGACCCGACAGGGGGCGTTGGGGCTACACCTTC. It specifies CASRPDRGRWGYTF.

The chain couples TRBV7-9 to TRBJ2-2, with 9 bases fitting TRBD1. CDR1 and CDR2 from the germline V gene are SEHNR and FQNEAQ (reference sequence). The CDR3 length is 17 residues. V gave up 2 bases and J gave up 2 bases; unmatched junction bases: 6. Here the CDR3 DNA reads TGTGCCAGCAGCTTAAGGGCGGGACAGGGTAACACCGGGGAGCTGTTTTTT. Encoded protein: CASSLRAGQGNTGELFF. Variable domain in full (rest from reference TRBV7-9 and TRBJ2-2): DTGVSQNPRHKITKRGQNVTFRCDPISEHNRLYWYRQTLGQGPEFLTYFQNEAQLEKSRLLSDRFSAERPKGSFSTLEIQRTEQGDSAMYLCASSLRAGQGNTGELFFGEGSRLTVL.